These T cell receptor beta chains were read from a single sample in a study of vaccination and CD4 T cells after COVID-19. TCRdb called the PCR reads again in MiXCR, with one record for every CDR3 protein. The table records about 21,000 distinct CDR3 sequences, less than 40% of them present only once. These receptors' targets are unknown. The sequencing here drew on CD4+ T cells from blood, cultured in vitro, taken about 7 months after SARS-CoV-2 vaccination. Receptors originate from a human donor who had recovered from COVID-19. Both conserved end residues are part of each CDR3. Fields, in order: clone size, V gene, J gene, CDR3 length, D gene, CDR3 protein, CDR3 DNA. A D gene is named only where the DNA matches it firmly. Not all rows give a size; the values are once, few, many and, for expanded clones, a class.

clone_size: few
v_call: TRBV7-9
j_call: TRBJ2-7
cdr3_length: 15
d_call: TRBD2
cdr3_aa: CASSSGTSVIYEQYF
cdr3_nt: TGTGCCAGCAGCTCGGGGACTAGCGTAATCTACGAGCAGTACTTC

clone_size: NA
v_call: TRBV20-1
j_call: TRBJ1-3
cdr3_length: 13
d_call: NA
cdr3_aa: CSARSPLENTIYF
cdr3_nt: TGCAGTGCTCGGTCGCCTCTGGAGAACACCATATATTTT

clone_size: NA
v_call: TRBV2
j_call: TRBJ1-1
cdr3_length: 14
d_call: NA
cdr3_aa: CASSRTLLGAEAFF
cdr3_nt: TGTGCCAGCAGTCGGACACTCCTAGGCGCTGAAGCTTTCTTT

clone_size: few
v_call: TRBV27
j_call: TRBJ1-1
cdr3_length: 14
d_call: NA
cdr3_aa: CASRRRQDGIEAFF
cdr3_nt: TGTGCCAGCCGGAGACGACAGGACGGTATTGAAGCTTTCTTT

clone_size: NA
v_call: TRBV27
j_call: TRBJ2-3
cdr3_length: 15
d_call: TRBD2
cdr3_aa: CASRLSGIFWDTQYF
cdr3_nt: TGTGCCAGCAGACTTAGCGGGATTTTCTGGGATACGCAGTATTTT

clone_size: few
v_call: TRBV7-6
j_call: TRBJ2-1
cdr3_length: 12
d_call: NA
cdr3_aa: CASSLSGQSRFF
cdr3_nt: TGTGCCAGCAGCTTAAGCGGACAGAGCCGATTCTTC

clone_size: NA
v_call: TRBV7-8
j_call: TRBJ1-1
cdr3_length: 14
d_call: NA
cdr3_aa: CASSLSWMNTEAFF
cdr3_nt: TGTGCCAGCAGCTTATCCTGGATGAACACTGAAGCTTTCTTT

clone_size: NA
v_call: TRBV28
j_call: TRBJ2-7
cdr3_length: 13
d_call: TRBD1
cdr3_aa: CASRRDSRYEQYF
cdr3_nt: TGTGCCAGCAGACGGGACAGTCGCTACGAGCAGTACTTC

clone_size: NA
v_call: TRBV7-3
j_call: TRBJ2-2
cdr3_length: 13
d_call: TRBD1
cdr3_aa: CASRQTGVGELFF
cdr3_nt: TGTGCCAGCAGGCAGACAGGGGTCGGGGAGCTGTTTTTT

clone_size: NA
v_call: TRBV24-1
j_call: TRBJ1-2
cdr3_length: 14
d_call: NA
cdr3_aa: CATSDLGTAYGYTF
cdr3_nt: TGTGCCACCAGTGATTTGGGGACCGCATATGGCTACACCTTC

clone_size: few
v_call: TRBV10-3
j_call: TRBJ2-1
cdr3_length: 13
d_call: NA
cdr3_aa: CAINPGWGDEQFF
cdr3_nt: TGTGCCATCAACCCCGGGTGGGGCGATGAGCAGTTCTTC

clone_size: NA
v_call: TRBV7-9
j_call: TRBJ1-1
cdr3_length: 13
d_call: NA
cdr3_aa: CASSLAQNTEAFF
cdr3_nt: TGTGCCAGCAGCTTAGCGCAAAACACTGAAGCTTTCTTT

clone_size: few
v_call: TRBV28
j_call: TRBJ1-5
cdr3_length: 16
d_call: NA
cdr3_aa: CASRSQGDYSNQPQHF
cdr3_nt: TGTGCCAGCAGATCCCAAGGGGATTATAGCAATCAGCCCCAGCATTTT

clone_size: NA
v_call: TRBV20-1
j_call: TRBJ1-1
cdr3_length: 12
d_call: NA
cdr3_aa: CSAQYANTEAFF
cdr3_nt: TGCAGTGCCCAATACGCGAACACTGAAGCTTTCTTT

clone_size: NA
v_call: TRBV21-1
j_call: TRBJ2-2
cdr3_length: 18
d_call: NA
cdr3_aa: CATSGLARVYRYYPGTVF
cdr3_nt: TGTGCCACTTCGGGACTAGCGAGGGTATACCGTTATTATCCGGGAACCGTCTTT